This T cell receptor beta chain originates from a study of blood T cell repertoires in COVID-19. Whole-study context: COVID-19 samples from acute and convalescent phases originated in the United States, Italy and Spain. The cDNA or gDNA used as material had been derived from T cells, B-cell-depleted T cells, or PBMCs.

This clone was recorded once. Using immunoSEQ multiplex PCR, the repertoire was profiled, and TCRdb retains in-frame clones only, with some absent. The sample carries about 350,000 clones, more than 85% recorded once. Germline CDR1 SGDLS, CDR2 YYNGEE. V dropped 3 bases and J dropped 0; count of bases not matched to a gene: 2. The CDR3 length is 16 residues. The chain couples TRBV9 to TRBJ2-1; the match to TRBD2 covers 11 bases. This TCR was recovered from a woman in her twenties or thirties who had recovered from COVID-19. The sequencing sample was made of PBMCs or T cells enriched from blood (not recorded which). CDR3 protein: CASSATSGGSYNEQFF. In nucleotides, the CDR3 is TGTGCCAGCAGCGCCACTAGCGGGGGCTCCTACAATGAGCAGTTCTTC.